This T cell receptor (beta chain) originates from a study of blood T cell repertoires in COVID-19. Study in general: The United States, Italy and Spain were the sources of the acute and convalescent COVID-19 samples.

V was cut by 4 bases and J by 8 bases, with 21 bases left in between. From germline, CDR1 is SGHRS and CDR2 YFSETQ. The CDR3 runs 15 residues. Original processing methods: Amplification of reference gene primers was used by the study to estimate nucleated cell counts. Using immunoSEQ multiplex PCR, the repertoire was profiled, and TCRdb retains in-frame clones only, with some absent. The D gene and trimming were derived from the DNA, and the V and J assignments and clone size from that table. The table includes about 240,000 clones, 85% detected once. Sequencing was carried out using peripheral blood. The V gene is TRBV5-1, the J gene TRBJ1-2; D gene ambiguous. The TCR sequence derives from a man between 45 and 60 years old with COVID-19, enrolled during active disease. The CDR3 region is CASSPYQRAARGYTF. The CDR3 DNA follows: TGCGCCAGCAGCCCCTACCAGCGAGCGGCTAGGGGCTACACCTTC.